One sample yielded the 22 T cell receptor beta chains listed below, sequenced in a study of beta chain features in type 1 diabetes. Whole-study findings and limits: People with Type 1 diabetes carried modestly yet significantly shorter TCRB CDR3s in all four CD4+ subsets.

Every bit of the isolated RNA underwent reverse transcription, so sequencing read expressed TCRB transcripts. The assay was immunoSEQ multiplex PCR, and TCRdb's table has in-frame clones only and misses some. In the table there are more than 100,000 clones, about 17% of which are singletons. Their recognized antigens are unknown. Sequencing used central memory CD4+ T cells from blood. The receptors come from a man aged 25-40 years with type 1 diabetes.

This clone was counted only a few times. CDR3: CSGKNTEAFF. CDR3 in DNA: TGCAGCGGGAAGAACACTGAAGCTTTCTTT. The chain joins TRBV29-1 to TRBJ1-1; D ambiguous. Germline V gene sequence: CDR1 SQVTM, CDR2 ANQGSEA. Trimming left V 7 bases short and J 1 base short, with 4 bases between. The CDR3 totals 10 residues.

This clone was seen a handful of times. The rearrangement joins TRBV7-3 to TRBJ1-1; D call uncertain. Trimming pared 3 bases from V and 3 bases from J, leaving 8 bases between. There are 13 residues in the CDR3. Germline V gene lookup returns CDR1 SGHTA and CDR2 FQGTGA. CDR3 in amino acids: CASSFGLDTEAFF. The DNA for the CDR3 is TGTGCCAGCAGCTTTGGACTAGACACTGAAGCTTTCTTT.

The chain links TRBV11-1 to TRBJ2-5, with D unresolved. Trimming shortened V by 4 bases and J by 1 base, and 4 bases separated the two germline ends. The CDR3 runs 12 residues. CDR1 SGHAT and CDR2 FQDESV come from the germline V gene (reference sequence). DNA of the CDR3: TGTGCCAGCAGCTGGGTCCAAGAGACCCAGTACTTC. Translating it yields CASSWVQETQYF.

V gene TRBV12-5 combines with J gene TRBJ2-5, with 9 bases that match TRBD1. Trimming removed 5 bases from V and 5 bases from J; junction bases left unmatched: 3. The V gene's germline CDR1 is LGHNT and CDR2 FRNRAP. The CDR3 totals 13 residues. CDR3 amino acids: CASGPGTGETQYF. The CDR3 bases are TGTGCTAGTGGTCCGGGGACAGGGGAGACCCAGTACTTC.

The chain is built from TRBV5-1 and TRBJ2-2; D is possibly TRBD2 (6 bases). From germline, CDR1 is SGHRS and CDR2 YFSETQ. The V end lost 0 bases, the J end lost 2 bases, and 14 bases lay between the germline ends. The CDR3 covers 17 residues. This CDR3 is CASSLEAGTHNTGELFF. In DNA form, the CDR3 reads TGCGCCAGCAGCTTGGAGGCTGGGACTCACAACACCGGGGAGCTGTTTTTT.

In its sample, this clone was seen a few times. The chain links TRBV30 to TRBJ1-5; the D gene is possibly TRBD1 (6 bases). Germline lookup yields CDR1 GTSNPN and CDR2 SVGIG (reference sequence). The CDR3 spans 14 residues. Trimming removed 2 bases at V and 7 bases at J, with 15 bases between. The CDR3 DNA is TGTGCCTGGAGTTTGGGGGGCTTTGGGCAGCCCCAGCATTTT. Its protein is CAWSLGGFGQPQHF.

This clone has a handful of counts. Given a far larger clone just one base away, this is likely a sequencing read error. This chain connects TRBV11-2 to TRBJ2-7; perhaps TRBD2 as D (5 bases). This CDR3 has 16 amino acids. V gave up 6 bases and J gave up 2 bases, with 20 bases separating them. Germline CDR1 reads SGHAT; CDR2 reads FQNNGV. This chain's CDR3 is CASRSSRTRKPYEQYF. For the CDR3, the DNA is TGTGCCAGCAGAAGTTCCCGTACTAGAAAACCCTACGAGCAGTACTTC.

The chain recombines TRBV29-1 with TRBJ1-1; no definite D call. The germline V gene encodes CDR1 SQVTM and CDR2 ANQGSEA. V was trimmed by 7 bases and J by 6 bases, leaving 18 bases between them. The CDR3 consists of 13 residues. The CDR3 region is CSASLAQRAEAFF. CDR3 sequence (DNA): TGCAGCGCCTCACTGGCACAGCGGGCTGAAGCTTTCTTT.

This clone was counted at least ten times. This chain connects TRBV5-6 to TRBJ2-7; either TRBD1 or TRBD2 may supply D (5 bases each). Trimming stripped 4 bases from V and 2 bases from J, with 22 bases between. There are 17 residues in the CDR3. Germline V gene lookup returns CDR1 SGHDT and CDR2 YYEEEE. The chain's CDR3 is CASSETLGRTLTYEQYF. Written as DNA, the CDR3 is TGTGCCAGCAGCGAAACCTTGGGACGGACCTTAACCTACGAGCAGTACTTC.

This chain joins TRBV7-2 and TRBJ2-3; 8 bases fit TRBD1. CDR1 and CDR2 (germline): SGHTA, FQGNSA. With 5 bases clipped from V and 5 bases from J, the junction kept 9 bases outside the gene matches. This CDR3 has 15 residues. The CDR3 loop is CASSKSGQGLDTQYF. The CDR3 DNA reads TGTGCCAGCAGCAAAAGCGGACAGGGACTAGATACGCAGTATTTT.

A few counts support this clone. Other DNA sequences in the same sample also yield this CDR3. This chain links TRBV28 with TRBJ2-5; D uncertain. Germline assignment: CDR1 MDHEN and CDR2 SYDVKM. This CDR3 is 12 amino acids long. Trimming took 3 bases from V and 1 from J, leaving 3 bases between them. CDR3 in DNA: TGTGCCAGCAGTTTGGTCCAAGAGACCCAGTACTTC. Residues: CASSLVQETQYF.

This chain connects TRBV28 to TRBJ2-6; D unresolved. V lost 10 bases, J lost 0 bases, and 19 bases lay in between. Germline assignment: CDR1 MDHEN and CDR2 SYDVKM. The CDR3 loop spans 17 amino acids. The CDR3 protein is CATLGPGGISGANVLTF. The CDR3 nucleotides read TGTGCCACCCTAGGGCCCGGTGGGATCTCTGGGGCCAACGTCCTGACTTTC.

The CDR3: CASSVGQSTSYEQYF. The CDR3 DNA is TGTGCCAGCAGCGTAGGGCAGAGCACTTCCTACGAGCAGTACTTC. V usage is TRBV9 and J usage is TRBJ2-7, with D uncertain. Germline V lookup: CDR1 SGDLS, CDR2 YYNGEE. This CDR3 has 15 amino acids. The V and J ends lost 0 bases and 1 base respectively, with 11 bases between them.

The CDR3 DNA sequence: TGTGCCAGCAGCTTAGTGGGGATCCTCTCCTACGAGCAGTACTTC. Amino acids: CASSLVGILSYEQYF. This rearrangement joins TRBV7-2 to TRBJ2-7; D not resolved. There are 15 residues in the CDR3. Trimming left V 1 base short and J 0 bases short, with 10 bases between. Germline V CDR1 and CDR2: SGHTA, FQGNSA.

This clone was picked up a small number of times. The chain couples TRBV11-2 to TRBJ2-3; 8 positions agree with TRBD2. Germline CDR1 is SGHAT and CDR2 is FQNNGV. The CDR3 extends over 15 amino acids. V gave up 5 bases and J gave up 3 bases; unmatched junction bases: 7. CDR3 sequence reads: CASSTWTSTTDTQYF. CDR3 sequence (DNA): TGTGCCAGCAGCACTTGGACTAGCACAACAGATACGCAGTATTTT.

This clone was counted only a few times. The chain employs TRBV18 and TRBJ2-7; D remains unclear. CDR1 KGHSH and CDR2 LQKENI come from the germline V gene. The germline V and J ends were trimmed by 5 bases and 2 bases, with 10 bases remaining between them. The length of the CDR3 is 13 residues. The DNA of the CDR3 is TGTGCCAGCTCATCGGACCATACCTACGAGCAGTACTTC. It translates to CASSSDHTYEQYF.

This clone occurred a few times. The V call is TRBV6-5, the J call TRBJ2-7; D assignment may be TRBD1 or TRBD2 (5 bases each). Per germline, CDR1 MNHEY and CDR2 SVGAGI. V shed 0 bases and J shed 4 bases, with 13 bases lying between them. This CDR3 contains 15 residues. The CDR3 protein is CASSYSTGTGYEQYF. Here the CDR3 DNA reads TGTGCCAGCAGTTACTCGACTGGGACGGGTTACGAGCAGTACTTC.

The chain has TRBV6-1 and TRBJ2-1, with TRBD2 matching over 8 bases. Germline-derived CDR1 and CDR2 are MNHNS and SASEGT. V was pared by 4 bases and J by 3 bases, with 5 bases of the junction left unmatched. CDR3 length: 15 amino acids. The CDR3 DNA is TGTGCCAGCAGTGCGCCGGGACTAGGCTACAATGAGCAGTTCTTC. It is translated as CASSAPGLGYNEQFF.

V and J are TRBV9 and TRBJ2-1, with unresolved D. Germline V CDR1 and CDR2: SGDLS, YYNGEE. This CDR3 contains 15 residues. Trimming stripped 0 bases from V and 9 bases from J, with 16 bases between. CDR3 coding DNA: TGTGCCAGCAGCGTAGAATCCTTGGGCCGGGCTGAGCAGTTCTTC. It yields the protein CASSVESLGRAEQFF.

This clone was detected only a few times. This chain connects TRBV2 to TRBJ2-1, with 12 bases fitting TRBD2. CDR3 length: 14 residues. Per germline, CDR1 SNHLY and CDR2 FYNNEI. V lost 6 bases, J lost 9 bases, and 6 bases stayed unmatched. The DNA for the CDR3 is TGTGCCAGCAGACGGACTAGCGGGGAGCGTGAGCAGTTCTTC. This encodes CASRRTSGEREQFF. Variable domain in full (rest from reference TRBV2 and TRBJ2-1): EPEVTQTPSHQVTQMGQEVILRCVPISNHLYFYWYRQILGQKVEFLVSFYNNEISEKSEIFDDQFSVERPDGSNFTLKIRSTKLEDSAMYFCASRRTSGEREQFFGPGTRLTVL.

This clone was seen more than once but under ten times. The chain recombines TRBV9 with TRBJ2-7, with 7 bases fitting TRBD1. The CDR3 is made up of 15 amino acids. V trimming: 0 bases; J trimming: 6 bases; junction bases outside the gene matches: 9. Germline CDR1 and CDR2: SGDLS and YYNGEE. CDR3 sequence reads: CASSVAGTAESEQYF. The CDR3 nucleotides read TGTGCCAGCAGCGTAGCAGGGACAGCCGAGTCCGAGCAGTACTTC.

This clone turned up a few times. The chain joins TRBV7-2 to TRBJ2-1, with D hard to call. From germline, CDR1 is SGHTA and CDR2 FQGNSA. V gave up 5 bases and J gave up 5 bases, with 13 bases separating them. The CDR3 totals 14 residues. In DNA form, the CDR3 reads TGTGCCAGCAGCCCAGCCATTACCGACAATGAGCAGTTCTTC. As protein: CASSPAITDNEQFF.